These 27 T cell receptor beta chains originate from one sample sequenced in a study of blood T cell repertoires in COVID-19. Assay used: immunoSEQ multiplex PCR; TCRdb lists only in-frame clones, some missing. The sample includes about 190,000 clones, roughly 91% of them seen just once. Source material: peripheral blood. These receptors were obtained from a human donor in a cohort sampled during active COVID-19.

The V call is TRBV5-4, the J call TRBJ2-7; 8 nucleotides line up with TRBD1. Germline CDR1 SGHNT, CDR2 YYREEE (reference sequence). Losses at the gene ends were 3 bases for V and 4 bases for J; bases not matched to a gene: 6. The CDR3 covers 14 residues. Here the CDR3 reads CASSSTGDRYEQYF. The DNA for the CDR3 is TGTGCCAGCAGCTCGACAGGGGATCGGTACGAGCAGTACTTC.

This rearrangement joins TRBV6-5 to TRBJ1-6; D is unclear. Germline V gives CDR1 MNHEY, CDR2 SVGAGI. This CDR3 region has 15 residues. Trimming cost V 6 bases and J 11 bases, with 20 bases left between them. The CDR3 loop reads CASRGLPDSITPLHF. For the CDR3, the DNA is TGTGCCAGCAGGGGCCTACCGGACTCCATAACACCCCTCCACTTT.

The rearrangement uses TRBV11-2 and TRBJ2-1, with TRBD2 matching over 13 bases. V gave up 1 base and J gave up 8 bases; unmatched junction bases: 2. Per the germline V gene, CDR1 is SGHAT and CDR2 is FQNNGV. The CDR3 runs to 15 residues. The CDR3 region has the DNA TGTGCCAGCAGCTTAGGGACTAGCGGGAGTCATGAGCAGTTCTTC. Amino acids: CASSLGTSGSHEQFF.

This sequence joins TRBV14 and TRBJ1-1; D is possibly TRBD1 (6 bases). V was cut by 4 bases and J by 8 bases, with 17 bases left in between. CDR1 is SGHDN, CDR2 FVKESK, per germline. The CDR3 spans 14 residues. CDR3 in DNA: TGTGCCAGCAGCCTCGTCCCCGGGACACGAGAAGCTTTCTTT. It translates to CASSLVPGTREAFF.

V is TRBV27 and J is TRBJ2-1, with TRBD1 identical over 10 bases. After removal of 5 bases from V and 9 bases from J, the junction contained 10 bases not matched to a gene. The CDR3 length is 15 residues. Germline V gives CDR1 MNHEY, CDR2 SMNVEV (reference sequence). The CDR3 region is CASSLTGGLKGEQFF. CDR3 sequence (DNA): TGTGCCAGCAGTCTGACAGGGGGCCTAAAGGGTGAGCAGTTCTTC.

The chain employs TRBV28 and TRBJ2-7; TRBD1 matches at 9 bases. The CDR3 has 15 residues. The V segment lost 4 bases and the J segment 6 bases; nucleotides outside the gene matches: 10. The germline V gene has CDR1 MDHEN and CDR2 SYDVKM. CDR3 coding DNA: TGTGCCAGCAGTTCTCCGGGACAGGGCGTTCGCGAGCAGTACTTC. Amino acids: CASSSPGQGVREQYF.

This clone appeared once. This rearrangement joins TRBV2 to TRBJ2-3, with 11 bases fitting TRBD2. This CDR3 spans 16 amino acids. Germline V gene data show CDR1 as SNHLY and CDR2 as FYNNEI. With 6 bases clipped from V and 2 bases from J, the junction kept 7 bases outside the gene matches. This CDR3 reads CASRDLAGGTTDTQYF. CDR3 DNA: TGTGCCAGCAGAGATCTAGCGGGAGGCACCACAGATACGCAGTATTTT.

The chain uses TRBV3-1 (or the pseudogene TRBV3-2) and TRBJ2-5, with a weak D call TRBD2 (6 bases). CDR1 and CDR2 (germline): LGHDT, YNNKEL (reference sequence). The CDR3 is 14 amino acids. Between the trimmed V and J ends, which lost 1 base and 4 bases, there was a span of 10 bases. CDR3 in DNA: TGTGCCAGCAGCCAAGTTACTAGCAGAGAGACCCAGTACTTC. Translation: CASSQVTSRETQYF.

This clone was seen only a few times. This chain joins TRBV5-3 and TRBJ2-7, with 7 bases that match TRBD1. TRBV5-3 is marked as an open reading frame, function uncertain. The CDR3 is 17 residues long. V was pared by 5 bases and J by 3 bases, with 17 bases of the junction left unmatched. The CDR3 sequence: CARRPISGTEGFYEQYF. The CDR3, as DNA: TGTGCCAGAAGACCTATCTCCGGGACAGAGGGCTTCTACGAGCAGTACTTC.

The chain combines TRBV6-2 or TRBV6-3 with TRBJ2-7; D is possibly TRBD2 (5 bases). Trimming removed 0 bases at V and 3 bases at J, with 12 bases between. Germline V gene lookup returns CDR1 MNHEY and CDR2 SVGEGT. This CDR3 is built from 15 residues. The CDR3 protein is CASSYSSLAGYEQYF. CDR3 DNA: TGTGCCAGCAGTTACTCGAGTCTAGCTGGCTACGAGCAGTACTTC.

The J gene is TRBJ2-5, the V gene TRBV18; D unclear. CDR1 is KGHSH and CDR2 is LQKENI in the germline V gene. V lost 3 bases to trimming and J lost 2 bases, with 4 bases between them. The CDR3 extends over 12 amino acids. DNA for the CDR3: TGTGCCAGCTCACCCTATCAAGAGACCCAGTACTTC. It encodes CASSPYQETQYF.

V usage is TRBV19 and J usage is TRBJ1-2, with D perhaps TRBD1 (5 bases). The CDR3 consists of 15 residues. V was clipped by 3 bases and J by 0 bases, with 11 bases between them. Germline values: CDR1 LNHDA, CDR2 SQIVND (reference sequence). The CDR3, as DNA: TGTGCCAGTAGTATCCAGGGTTTAGCTAACTATGGCTACACCTTC. Its translation is CASSIQGLANYGYTF.

This chain joins TRBV5-6 and TRBJ1-2; 10 nucleotides line up with TRBD1. Germline loops: CDR1 SGHDT, CDR2 YYEEEE. This CDR3 has 15 residues. With 4 bases clipped from V and 4 bases from J, the junction kept 7 bases outside the gene matches. The CDR3 protein is CASSTRQGALYGYTF. The DNA of the CDR3 is TGTGCCAGCAGCACACGACAGGGGGCACTCTATGGCTACACCTTC.

This clone was seen more than once but under ten times. The rearrangement joins TRBV24-1 to TRBJ1-1; 7 nucleotides line up with TRBD1. This CDR3 spans 11 amino acids. The germline V gene has CDR1 KGHDR and CDR2 SFDVKD. V lost 8 bases to trimming and J lost 14 bases; unmatched junction nucleotides: 10. This chain's CDR3 is CATKTGRLCFF. DNA for the CDR3: TGTGCCACCAAGACAGGGCGGCTTTGCTTCTTT.

The chain is built from TRBV10-3 and TRBJ1-5; the match to TRBD1 covers 7 bases. The germline V gene encodes CDR1 ENHRY and CDR2 SYGVKD. V lost 5 bases to trimming and J lost 3 bases; unmatched junction nucleotides: 4. The CDR3 covers 14 residues. The CDR3 sequence: CAISPGTANQPQHF. CDR3 DNA sequence: TGTGCCATCAGTCCCGGGACAGCCAATCAGCCCCAGCATTTT.

The J gene is TRBJ2-4, the V gene TRBV2, with TRBD1 matching over 11 bases. Looked up from germline, CDR1 is SNHLY and CDR2 is FYNNEI. The CDR3 has 14 residues. Germline trimming cut 6 bases from V and 6 bases from J; bases unmatched to any gene: 4. Here the CDR3 DNA reads TGTGCCAGCAGCAATGGACAGGGGGCAAACATTCAGTACTTC. This codes for CASSNGQGANIQYF. Full variable domain (remainder filled in from reference TRBV2 and TRBJ2-4): EPEVTQTPSHQVTQMGQEVILRCVPISNHLYFYWYRQILGQKVEFLVSFYNNEISEKSEIFDDQFSVERPDGSNFTLKIRSTKLEDSAMYFCASSNGQGANIQYFGAGTRLSVL.

The chain has TRBV7-9 and TRBJ2-1, with 12 bases matching TRBD2. The CDR3 covers 15 residues. Germline CDR1 is SEHNR and CDR2 is FQNEAQ (reference sequence). The V gene end was trimmed by 3 bases and the J gene end by 7 bases; junction bases not matched to a gene: 4. The CDR3 DNA sequence: TGTGCCAGCAGCTTGGCTAGCGGGGGGGCGAATGAGCAGTTCTTC. Its protein product is CASSLASGGANEQFF.

By proportion, this clone is large. This CDR3 reads CASSIVVWDVGRYGELFF. The CDR3 DNA follows: TGTGCCAGTAGTATTGTGGTCTGGGACGTCGGGAGATACGGGGAGCTGTTTTTT. The chain carries TRBV19 and TRBJ2-2, with D possibly TRBD2 on 6 matching bases. Germline CDR1 is LNHDA and CDR2 is SQIVND (reference sequence). Trimming took off 3 bases at V and 7 bases at J, with 24 bases between the two ends. The CDR3 spans 18 residues.

The chain joins TRBV5-4 to TRBJ2-3; 13 bases agree with TRBD2. V was pared by 4 bases and J by 5 bases, with 13 bases of the junction left unmatched. Germline CDR1 SGHNT, CDR2 YYREEE (reference sequence). The CDR3 length is 18 residues. CDR3 DNA: TGTGCCAGCAGCCCCGCCCCGGGACTAGCGGGGCTAGGAGATACGCAGTATTTT. Its protein is CASSPAPGLAGLGDTQYF.

This clone has only one observation. This sequence joins TRBV9 and TRBJ2-2, with 8 positions matching TRBD1. In germline, CDR1 is SGDLS, CDR2 YYNGEE. This CDR3 is 15 amino acids long. With 7 bases clipped from V and 4 bases from J, the junction kept 9 bases outside the gene matches. CDR3 region: CASRADRDGTGELFF. CDR3 bases: TGTGCCAGCCGTGCGGACAGGGATGGCACCGGGGAGCTGTTTTTT.

The chain employs TRBV3-1 (or the pseudogene TRBV3-2) and TRBJ2-7; 9 bases align to TRBD2. The CDR3 is 17 amino acids. The V and J ends lost 1 base and 3 bases, in that order; junction bases with no gene match: 10. The germline V gene has CDR1 LGHDT and CDR2 YNNKEL (reference sequence). CDR3 sequence (DNA): TGTGCCAGCAGCCAAGTCCTAGCGGGAAGTGGCAGCTACGAGCAGTACTTC. It is translated as CASSQVLAGSGSYEQYF.

A few counts support this clone. This sequence joins TRBV10-2 and TRBJ2-7, with TRBD1 matching 11 bases. The CDR3 is made up of 15 amino acids. The germline gives CDR1 WSHSY, CDR2 SAAADI. J gave up 0 bases and V 5 bases, and 3 bases lay outside the gene matches. The CDR3 region is CASSRGTGGSYEQYF. In nucleotides, the CDR3 is TGCGCCAGCAGTCGGGGGACAGGGGGCTCCTACGAGCAGTACTTC.

The V and J genes are TRBV4-1 and TRBJ2-2; D remains ambiguous. Germline V lookup: CDR1 MGHRA, CDR2 YSYEKL. V was cut by 4 bases and J by 3 bases, with 9 bases left in between. The CDR3 consists of 14 residues. CDR3 nucleotide sequence: TGCGCCAGCAGCCGTCCCGTCTACACCGGGGAGCTGTTTTTT. It translates to CASSRPVYTGELFF.

The chain uses TRBV5-1 and TRBJ1-2, with D maybe TRBD1 (5 bases). Germline loops: CDR1 SGHRS, CDR2 YFSETQ. The CDR3 has 16 residues. Trimming shortened V by 5 bases and J by 5 bases, and 22 bases separated the two germline ends. CDR3 loop: CASSFGRRGPVYGYTF. The CDR3 bases are TGCGCCAGCAGTTTTGGGAGGAGGGGTCCGGTTTATGGCTACACCTTC.

This clone was seen only a few times. CDR3: CASSPPGGYGYTF. The DNA for the CDR3 is TGTGCCAGCAGTCCGCCAGGGGGCTATGGCTACACCTTC. This chain links TRBV28 with TRBJ1-2, with 7 bases identical to TRBD1. Germline trimming cut 5 bases from V and 4 bases from J; bases unmatched to any gene: 4. This CDR3 has 13 amino acids. CDR1 is MDHEN, CDR2 SYDVKM, per germline.

This chain links TRBV3-1 (or the pseudogene TRBV3-2) with TRBJ2-1; 7 nucleotides match TRBD1. V trimming: 5 bases; J trimming: 9 bases; junction bases outside the gene matches: 10. CDR1 is LGHDT and CDR2 is YNNKEL in the germline V gene (reference sequence). The CDR3 has 14 amino acids. CDR3 bases: TGTGCCAGCAGCTACGACAGGGATGGAGGTGAGCAGTTCTTC. It specifies CASSYDRDGGEQFF.

V is TRBV5-6 and J is TRBJ2-6; 7 bases are shared with TRBD1. CDR1 SGHDT and CDR2 YYEEEE come from the germline V gene. Trimming took 4 bases from V and 0 from J; bases not matched to a gene: 4. The CDR3 runs 16 residues. For the CDR3, the DNA is TGTGCCAGCAGCCCACAGGGGCCCTCTGGGGCCAACGTCCTGACTTTC. Protein product: CASSPQGPSGANVLTF.